This T cell receptor (beta chain) was sequenced during a study of shared clonotypes between healthy human individuals (dated by TCRdb to 2018 to 2020). For the study in its entirety: The cohort included a few men and a couple of women between 18 and 49 years of age. Between about 0.85 and 8.9 billion PBMCs per donor were obtained by leukapheresis. For each donor, CD4 naive and CD4 memory were each run on three plates, CD8 naive on two plates, and CD8 memory on one plate. To increase sequencing depth and limit assay-specific biases, different laboratories used diverse techniques to prepare libraries and sequence TCR repertoires. To estimate repertoire size and how much clonotype sharing occurs between individuals, the study deeply sequenced the blood TCR repertoires of a handful of healthy adults.

Overall study outcomes, separate from this receptor: Across a few donors, 4.5% to 6.5% of naive CD4, approximately 3.6% of naive CD8, 2% to 2.5% of memory CD4, and over 0.35% of memory CD8 clonotypes were shared. Pairwise subsampling indicated that sequencing depth was expected to affect the degree of clonotype sharing among donors. Because the study included only a small number of donors, the genetic and exposure-history diversity represented was limited. Larger estimated clonotype richness was generally found for naive subsets than for memory subsets. Clonotypes shared by all four sorted-subset donors showed higher generation probabilities than non-shared clonotypes. Sampling was restricted to blood, and TCR repertoires in tissue are likely to differ from TCR repertoires in blood. Rarefaction of sorted-subset datasets indicated incomplete sequencing despite the large sequencing depth.

V was cut back by 0 bases and J by 4 bases, leaving a gap of 9 bases between them. According to the germline V gene (reference sequence), CDR1 reads LNHNV and CDR2 reads YYDKDF. The CDR3 spans 14 residues, from the cysteine through the phenylalanine. Left in the record is the CDR3 DNA by itself, 42 bases read in frame from the first base. A word on this clone: Its antigen specificity is not known. No quality values exist for individual bases; no much larger clone is one base distant.

CD8 naive samples consisted of CD45RO-negative cells that were positively selected for CCR7, yielding a CD45RA+CCR7+ population without TemRA cells. The donors were healthy, HIV-negative adults with no recently reported acute infections or vaccinations. Only Caucasian adults living in Nashville, Tennessee, USA were represented among the donors. Blood was collected by leukapheresis, and PBMCs were isolated by Ficoll-Histopaque density gradient centrifugation and then cryopreserved in liquid nitrogen vapor phase. Analytical flow cytometry was used to check the purity and quantity of each magnetically sorted T cell population. Genomic DNA was isolated from every sorted fraction and measured by UV absorbance on a Nanodrop 2000c. Using the deep immunoSEQ assay, TCR CDR3 regions were amplified from genomic DNA by multiplex PCR. For each cell subset, the extracted genomic DNA was distributed evenly across all wells of several immunoSEQ 96-well plates, and each plate served as one replicate. For sorted subsets, each replicate PCR was loaded with approximately 190 ng genomic DNA, equivalent to about 30,000 T cell genomes. Purified libraries were measured with a Qubit 3.0 fluorometer, size-checked on a Bioanalyzer 2100, and measured again with the KAPA Library Quantification kit. Each immunoSEQ 96-well plate was sequenced on its own single-read 150-cycle Illumina NextSeq 550 flow cell. The original methods were these. Because the immunoSEQ output included only junctional sequences and no quality scores, the filtering could not be the same as the filtering used for full-length reads. To assign V/J genes and CDR3, sequences were annotated using PyIR, a Python wrapper for IgBLAST v1.9, with IMGT germline references. Reads were removed for weak V/J assignments (E-value above 1e-6), missing CDR3, stop codons, out-of-frame junctions, or ambiguous translated residues. V3J clonotypes were defined as sequences sharing the same inferred V gene, J gene, and CDR3 amino acid sequence. The percentage overlap between two repertoires was calculated by dividing the number of shared unique clonotypes by the size of the smaller repertoire. Repertoire richness was assessed with RTK rarefaction, the Chao1 estimator, and Recon v2.1 estimates of unobserved clonotypes. For all TCRbeta clonotypes obtained by the gDNA method from a few donors, generation probabilities were computed with OLGA. As stored in TCRdb, this immuneACCESS dataset retains in-frame rearrangements with V and J assigned. A fraction of the clones does not appear; measured against another copy, unresolved V genes explain less than half of the discrepancy, and the remainder lacks a known reason. For V, J and clone size, that table is used; D and trimming come from the DNA. For this sample the table gives around 600,000 clones, of which 95% were detected only once. Over 0.095% of the sample is taken by the ten largest.

What was sequenced was naive CD8+ T cells sorted from blood. This specimen's cell subset or site label, per the study, means: CD45RA+CCR7+. This TCR derives from a woman aged 25 to 39 in good health. The chain joins TRBV15 to TRBJ1-1; matching of 6 bases hints at TRBD1 as the D gene. The CDR3 amino acid sequence is: CATSRDLGGTEAFF. The bases read TGTGCCACCAGCAGAGACTTAGGGGGCACTGAAGCTTTCTTT.